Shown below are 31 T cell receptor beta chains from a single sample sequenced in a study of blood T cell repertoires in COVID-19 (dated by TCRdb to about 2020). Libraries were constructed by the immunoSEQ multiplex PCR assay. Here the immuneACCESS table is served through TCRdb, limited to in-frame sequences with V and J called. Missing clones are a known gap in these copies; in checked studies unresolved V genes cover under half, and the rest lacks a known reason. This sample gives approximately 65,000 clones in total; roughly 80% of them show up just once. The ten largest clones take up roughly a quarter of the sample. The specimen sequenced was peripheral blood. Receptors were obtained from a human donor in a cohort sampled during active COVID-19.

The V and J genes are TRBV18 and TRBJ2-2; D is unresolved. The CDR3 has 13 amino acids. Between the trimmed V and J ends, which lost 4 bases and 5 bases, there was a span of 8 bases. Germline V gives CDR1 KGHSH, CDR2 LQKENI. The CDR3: CASSLPTTGELFF. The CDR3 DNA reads TGTGCCAGCTCACTTCCGACAACCGGGGAGCTGTTTTTT.

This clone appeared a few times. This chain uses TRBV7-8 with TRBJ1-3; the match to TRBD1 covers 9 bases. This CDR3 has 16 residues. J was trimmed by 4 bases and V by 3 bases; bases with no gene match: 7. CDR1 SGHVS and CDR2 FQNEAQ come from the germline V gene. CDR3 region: CASSFLQGAGGNTIYF. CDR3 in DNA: TGTGCCAGCAGCTTTTTACAGGGGGCGGGAGGAAACACCATATATTTT.

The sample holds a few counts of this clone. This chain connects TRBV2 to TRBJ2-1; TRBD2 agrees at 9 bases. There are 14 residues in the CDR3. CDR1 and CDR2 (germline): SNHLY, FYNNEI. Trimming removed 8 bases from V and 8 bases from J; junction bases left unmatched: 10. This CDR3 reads CASFGGGASDEQFF. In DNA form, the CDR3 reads TGTGCCAGCTTCGGCGGGGGGGCCTCGGATGAGCAGTTCTTC. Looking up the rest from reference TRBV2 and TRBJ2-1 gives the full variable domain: EPEVTQTPSHQVTQMGQEVILRCVPISNHLYFYWYRQILGQKVEFLVSFYNNEISEKSEIFDDQFSVERPDGSNFTLKIRSTKLEDSAMYFCASFGGGASDEQFFGPGTRLTVL.

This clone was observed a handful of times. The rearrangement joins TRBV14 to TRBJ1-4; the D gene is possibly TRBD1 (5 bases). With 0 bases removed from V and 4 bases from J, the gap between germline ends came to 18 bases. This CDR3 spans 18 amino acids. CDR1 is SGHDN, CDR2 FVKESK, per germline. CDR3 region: CASSQEITGPGDNEKLFF. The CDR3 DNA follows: TGTGCCAGCAGCCAAGAGATTACGGGACCGGGGGATAATGAAAAACTGTTTTTT. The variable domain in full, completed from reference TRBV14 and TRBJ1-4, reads EAGVTQFPSHSVIEKGQTVTLRCDPISGHDNLYWYRRVMGKEIKFLLHFVKESKQDESGMPNNRFLAERTGGTYSTLKVQPAELEDSGVYFCASSQEITGPGDNEKLFFGSGTQLSVL.

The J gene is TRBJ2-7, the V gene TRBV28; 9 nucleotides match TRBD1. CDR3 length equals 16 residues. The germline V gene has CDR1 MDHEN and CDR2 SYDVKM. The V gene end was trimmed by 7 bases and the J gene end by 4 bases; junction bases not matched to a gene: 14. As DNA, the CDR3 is TGTGCCAGCACCTACTCAGCGTCACAGGGGGCGTACGAGCAGTACTTC. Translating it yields CASTYSASQGAYEQYF.

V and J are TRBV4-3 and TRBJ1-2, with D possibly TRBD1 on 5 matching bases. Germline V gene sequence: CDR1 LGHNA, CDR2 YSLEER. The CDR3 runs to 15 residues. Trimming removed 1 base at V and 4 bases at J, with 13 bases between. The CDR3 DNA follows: TGCGCCAGCAGCCAAGTCCCTGGGGGGGTCTATGGCTACACCTTC. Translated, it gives CASSQVPGGVYGYTF.

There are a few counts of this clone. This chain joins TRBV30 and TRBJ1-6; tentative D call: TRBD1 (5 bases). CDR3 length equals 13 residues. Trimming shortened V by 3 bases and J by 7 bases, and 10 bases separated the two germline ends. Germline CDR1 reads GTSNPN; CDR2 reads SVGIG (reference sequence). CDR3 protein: CAWRLSGNSPLHF. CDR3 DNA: TGTGCCTGGAGACTATCAGGGAATTCACCCCTCCACTTT.

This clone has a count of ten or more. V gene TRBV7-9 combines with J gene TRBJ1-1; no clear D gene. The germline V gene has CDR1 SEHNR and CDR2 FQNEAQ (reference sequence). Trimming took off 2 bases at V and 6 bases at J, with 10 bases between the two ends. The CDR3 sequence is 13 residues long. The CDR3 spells CASSLLIEAEAFF. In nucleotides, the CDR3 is TGTGCCAGCAGCTTATTAATAGAGGCTGAAGCTTTCTTT.

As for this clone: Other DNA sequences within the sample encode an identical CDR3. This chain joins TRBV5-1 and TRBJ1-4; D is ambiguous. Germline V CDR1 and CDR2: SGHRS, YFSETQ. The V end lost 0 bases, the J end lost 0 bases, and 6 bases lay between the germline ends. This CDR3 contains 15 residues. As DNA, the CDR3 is TGCGCCAGCAGCTTGGGTTCTGCAACTAATGAAAAACTGTTTTTT. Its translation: CASSLGSATNEKLFF. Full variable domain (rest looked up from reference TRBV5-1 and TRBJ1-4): KAGVTQTPRYLIKTRGQQVTLSCSPISGHRSVSWYQQTPGQGLQFLFEYFSETQRNKGNFPGRFSGRQFSNSRSEMNVSTLELGDSALYLCASSLGSATNEKLFFGSGTQLSVL.

The CDR3 loop reads CATSDPIAGVGITSTDTQYF. The CDR3 DNA sequence: TGTGCCACCAGTGATCCTATAGCGGGAGTGGGGATTACTAGCACAGATACGCAGTATTTT. V and J are TRBV24-1 and TRBJ2-3; 9 nucleotides align to TRBD2. The CDR3 extends over 20 amino acids. With V trimmed by 3 bases and J by 0 bases, 15 bases remained unmatched. CDR1 and CDR2 from the germline V gene are KGHDR and SFDVKD.

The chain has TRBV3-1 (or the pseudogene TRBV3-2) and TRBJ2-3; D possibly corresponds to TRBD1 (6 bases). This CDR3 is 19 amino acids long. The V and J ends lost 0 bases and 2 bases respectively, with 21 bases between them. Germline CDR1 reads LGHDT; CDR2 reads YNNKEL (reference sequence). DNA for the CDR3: TGTGCCAGCAGCCAAGACCCGATTCAGACAGGCGCGGCCACAGATACGCAGTATTTT. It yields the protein CASSQDPIQTGAATDTQYF.

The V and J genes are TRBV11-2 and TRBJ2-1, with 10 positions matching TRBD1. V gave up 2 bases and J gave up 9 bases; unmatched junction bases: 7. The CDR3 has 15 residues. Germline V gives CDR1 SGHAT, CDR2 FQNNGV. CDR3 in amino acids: CASSLTGQGESEQFF. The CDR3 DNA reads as TGTGCCAGCAGCTTAACTGGACAGGGGGAGAGTGAGCAGTTCTTC.

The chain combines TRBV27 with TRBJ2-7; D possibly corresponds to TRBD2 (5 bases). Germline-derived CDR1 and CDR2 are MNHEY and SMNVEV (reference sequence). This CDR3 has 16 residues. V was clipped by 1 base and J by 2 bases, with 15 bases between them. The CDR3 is CASSLWSSGDTYEQYF. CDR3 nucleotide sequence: TGTGCCAGCAGTTTATGGTCCTCCGGGGATACCTACGAGCAGTACTTC.

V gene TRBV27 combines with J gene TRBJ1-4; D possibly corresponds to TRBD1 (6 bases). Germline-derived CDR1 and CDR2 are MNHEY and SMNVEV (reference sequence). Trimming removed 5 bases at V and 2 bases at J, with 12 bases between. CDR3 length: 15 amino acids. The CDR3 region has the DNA TGTGCCAGCAGTCTCTCAGGGGACACTAATGAAAAACTGTTTTTT. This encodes CASSLSGDTNEKLFF.

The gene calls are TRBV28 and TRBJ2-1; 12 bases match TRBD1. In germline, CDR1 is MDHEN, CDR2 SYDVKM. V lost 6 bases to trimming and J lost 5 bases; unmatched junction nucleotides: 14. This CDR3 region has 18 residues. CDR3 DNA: TGTGCCAGCAGCTCTCGGGCCTGGGGACAGGGGGCGGACAATGAGCAGTTCTTC. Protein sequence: CASSSRAWGQGADNEQFF.

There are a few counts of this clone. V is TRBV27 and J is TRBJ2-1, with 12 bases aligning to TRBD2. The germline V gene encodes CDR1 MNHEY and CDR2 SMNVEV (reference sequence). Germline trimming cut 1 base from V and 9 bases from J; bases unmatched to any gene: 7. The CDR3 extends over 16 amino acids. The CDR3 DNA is TGTGCCAGCAGTTTATTGTCTAGCGGGGGGGCAAGTGAGCAGTTCTTC. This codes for CASSLLSSGGASEQFF.

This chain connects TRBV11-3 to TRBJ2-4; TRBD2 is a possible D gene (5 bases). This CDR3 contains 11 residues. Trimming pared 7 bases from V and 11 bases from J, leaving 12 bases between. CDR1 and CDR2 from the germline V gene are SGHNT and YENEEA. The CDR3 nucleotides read TGTGCCAGCACCACGCCGGGATTTCAGTACTTC. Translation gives CASTTPGFQYF.

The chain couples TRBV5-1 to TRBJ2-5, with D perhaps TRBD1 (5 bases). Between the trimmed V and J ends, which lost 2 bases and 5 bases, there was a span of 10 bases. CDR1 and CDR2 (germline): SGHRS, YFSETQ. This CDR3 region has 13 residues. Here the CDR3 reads CASSLTKGETQYF. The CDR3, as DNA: TGCGCCAGCAGCTTAACGAAGGGGGAGACCCAGTACTTC.

The DNA of the CDR3 is TGCGCCAGCAGCCAAGATTCCCACAGCCACGAGCAGTACTTC. It translates to CASSQDSHSHEQYF. The chain has TRBV4-1 and TRBJ2-7; D is unclear. V dropped 0 bases and J dropped 5 bases, with 11 bases sitting between them. The germline gives CDR1 MGHRA, CDR2 YSYEKL. CDR3 length equals 14 residues.

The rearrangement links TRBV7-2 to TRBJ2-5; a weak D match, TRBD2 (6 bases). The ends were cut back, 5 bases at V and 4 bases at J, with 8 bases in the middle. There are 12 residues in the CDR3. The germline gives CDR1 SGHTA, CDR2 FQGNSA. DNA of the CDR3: TGTGCCAGCAGCCGGGGAGGAGAGACCCAGTACTTC. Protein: CASSRGGETQYF.

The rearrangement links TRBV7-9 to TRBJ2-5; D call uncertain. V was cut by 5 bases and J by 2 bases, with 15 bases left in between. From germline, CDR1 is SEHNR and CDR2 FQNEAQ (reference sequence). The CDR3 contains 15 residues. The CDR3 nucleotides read TGTGCCAGCAGCCCCCCCCTGGCAGTTCAAGAGACCCAGTACTTC. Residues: CASSPPLAVQETQYF.

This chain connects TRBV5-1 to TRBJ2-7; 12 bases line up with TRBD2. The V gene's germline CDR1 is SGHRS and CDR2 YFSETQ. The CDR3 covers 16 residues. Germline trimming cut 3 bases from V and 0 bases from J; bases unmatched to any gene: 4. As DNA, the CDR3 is TGCGCCAGCAGCTGGGGGACTAGCGGGTACTCCTACGAGCAGTACTTC. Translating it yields CASSWGTSGYSYEQYF.

This CDR3 reads CASSFPSGTHNEQFF. DNA of the CDR3: TGTGCCAGCAGCTTCCCCAGCGGGACCCACAATGAGCAGTTCTTC. V gene TRBV7-2 combines with J gene TRBJ2-1, with TRBD2 matching over 7 bases. The CDR3 spans 15 residues. In germline, CDR1 is SGHTA, CDR2 FQGNSA. The V segment lost 3 bases and the J segment 5 bases; nucleotides outside the gene matches: 7.

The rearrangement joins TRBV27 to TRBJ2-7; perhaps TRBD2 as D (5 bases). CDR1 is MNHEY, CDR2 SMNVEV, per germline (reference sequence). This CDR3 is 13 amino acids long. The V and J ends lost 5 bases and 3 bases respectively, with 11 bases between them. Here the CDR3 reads CASSPRAVYEQYF. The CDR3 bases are TGTGCCAGCAGTCCGAGGGCCGTCTACGAGCAGTACTTC.

CDR3 sequence (DNA): TGTGCCAGCAGTTCACAGGGTTCATACTCAGATACGCAGTATTTT. It yields the protein CASSSQGSYSDTQYF. The V call is TRBV6-2 or TRBV6-3, the J call TRBJ2-3; D perhaps matches TRBD1 (6 bases). Trimming removed 4 bases from V and 4 bases from J, with 15 bases in between. The CDR3 contains 15 residues. CDR1 MNHEY and CDR2 SVGEGT come from the germline V gene.

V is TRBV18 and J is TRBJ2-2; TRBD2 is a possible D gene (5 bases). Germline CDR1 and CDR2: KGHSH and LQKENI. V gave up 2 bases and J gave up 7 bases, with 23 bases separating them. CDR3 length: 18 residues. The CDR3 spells CASSPSTPPVGSGGELFF. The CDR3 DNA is TGTGCCAGCTCACCATCGACGCCCCCAGTGGGGAGCGGCGGGGAGCTGTTTTTT.

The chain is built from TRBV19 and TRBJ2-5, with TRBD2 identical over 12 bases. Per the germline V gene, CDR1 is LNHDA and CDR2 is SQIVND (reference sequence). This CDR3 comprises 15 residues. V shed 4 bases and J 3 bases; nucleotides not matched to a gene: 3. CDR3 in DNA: TGTGCCAGTAGTAGTCTAGCGGGGGGGGAAGAGACCCAGTACTTC. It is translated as CASSSLAGGEETQYF. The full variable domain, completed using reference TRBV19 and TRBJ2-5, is DGGITQSPKYLFRKEGQNVTLSCEQNLNHDAMYWYRQDPGQGLRLIYYSQIVNDFQKGDIAEGYSVSREKKESFPLTVTSAQKNPTAFYLCASSSLAGGEETQYFGPGTRLLVL.

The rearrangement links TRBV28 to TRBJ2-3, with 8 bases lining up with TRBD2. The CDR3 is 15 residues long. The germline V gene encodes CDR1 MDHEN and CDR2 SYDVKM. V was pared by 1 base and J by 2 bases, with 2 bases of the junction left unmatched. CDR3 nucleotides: TGTGCCAGCAGTTTATTAGCGGGAACCACAGATACGCAGTATTTT. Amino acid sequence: CASSLLAGTTDTQYF.

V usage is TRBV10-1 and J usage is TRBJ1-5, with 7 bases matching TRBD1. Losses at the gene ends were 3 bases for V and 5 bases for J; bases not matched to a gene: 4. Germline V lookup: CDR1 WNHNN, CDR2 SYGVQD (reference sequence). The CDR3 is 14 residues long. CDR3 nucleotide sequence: TGCGCCAGCAGTGACGGCAGGGGGGATCAGCCCCAGCATTTT. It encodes CASSDGRGDQPQHF.

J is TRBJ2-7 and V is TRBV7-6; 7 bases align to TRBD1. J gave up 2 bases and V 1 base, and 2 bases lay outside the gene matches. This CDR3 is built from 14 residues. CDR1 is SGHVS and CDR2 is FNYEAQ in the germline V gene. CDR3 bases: TGTGCCAGCAGCTTAGAGGGGGCAACCTACGAGCAGTACTTC. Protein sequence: CASSLEGATYEQYF.

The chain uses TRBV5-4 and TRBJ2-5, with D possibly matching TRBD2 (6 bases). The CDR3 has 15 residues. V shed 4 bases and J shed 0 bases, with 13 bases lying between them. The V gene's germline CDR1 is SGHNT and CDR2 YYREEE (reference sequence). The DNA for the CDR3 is TGTGCCAGCAGCCCCCCCGGGAGTAACCAAGAGACCCAGTACTTC. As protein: CASSPPGSNQETQYF. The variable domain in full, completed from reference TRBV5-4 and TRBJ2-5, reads ETGVTQSPTHLIKTRGQQVTLRCSSQSGHNTVSWYQQALGQGPQFIFQYYREEENGRGNFPPRFSGLQFPNYSSELNVNALELDDSALYLCASSPPGSNQETQYFGPGTRLLVL.